This TCR beta chain was observed in a study of blood T cell repertoires in COVID-19. Study overall: From T cells, B-cell-depleted T cells, or PBMCs came the material, which was cDNA or gDNA.

V lost 7 bases to trimming and J lost 4 bases, with 16 bases between them. From germline, CDR1 is SGHAT and CDR2 FQNNGV. This CDR3 spans 14 amino acids. The repertoire was sequenced with immunoSEQ multiplex PCR; TCRdb's copy has only in-frame clones and lacks some. The sample yields approximately 90,000 clones, approximately 90% seen once. This chain joins TRBV11-2 and TRBJ1-2; TRBD1 is a possible D gene (5 bases). The sequenced sample was peripheral blood. This TCR derives from a man in his 60s with acute or convalescent COVID-19. DNA for the CDR3: TGTGCCAGCACCCTCTCAGACAGTTCCTATGGCTACACCTTC. It specifies CASTLSDSSYGYTF.